One T cell receptor (beta chain) is described in this entry. This sample is drawn from a study of metastatic and nonmetastatic thyroid tumors. The length of the CDR3 is 19 residues. J gave up 0 bases and V 3 bases, and 17 bases lay outside the gene matches. Germline loops: CDR1 SGHRS, CDR2 YFSETQ. Thyroid surgery had not been preceded by any treatment in any patient. TCRdb re-called clones via MiXCR from the PCR reads. The sample consists of around 30,000 clones, 20% to 25% of them appearing once. The sequence was collected from a female donor with papillary thyroid cancer or a benign thyroid nodule (not recorded which). Some clones in this sample may be carry-over from other donors' samples. The chain employs TRBV5-1 and TRBJ1-1, with 7 bases identical to TRBD1. Sequencing was done on a sample of blood. The CDR3 sequence is CASSSPGGSRDSLNTEAFF. CDR3 coding DNA: TGCGCCAGCAGCTCACCCGGAGGGAGCCGGGACAGCCTGAACACTGAAGCTTTCTTT. Full variable domain (outside the CDR3, taken from reference TRBV5-1 and TRBJ1-1): KAGVTQTPRYLIKTRGQQVTLSCSPISGHRSVSWYQQTPGQGLQFLFEYFSETQRNKGNFPGRFSGRQFSNSRSEMNVSTLELGDSALYLCASSSPGGSRDSLNTEAFFGQGTRLTVV.